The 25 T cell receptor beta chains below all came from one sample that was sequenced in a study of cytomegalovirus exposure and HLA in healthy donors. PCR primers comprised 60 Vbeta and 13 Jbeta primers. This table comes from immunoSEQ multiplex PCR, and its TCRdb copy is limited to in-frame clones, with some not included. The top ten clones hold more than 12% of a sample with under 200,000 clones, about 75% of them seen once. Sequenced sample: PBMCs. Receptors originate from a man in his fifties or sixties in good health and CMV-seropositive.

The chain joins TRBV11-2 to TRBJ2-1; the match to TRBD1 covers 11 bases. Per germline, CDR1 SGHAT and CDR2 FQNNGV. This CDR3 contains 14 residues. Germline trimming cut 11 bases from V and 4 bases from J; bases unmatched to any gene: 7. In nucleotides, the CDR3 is TGTGCCTCCCTAGGACAGGGGGCGTACAATGAGCAGTTCTTC. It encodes CASLGQGAYNEQFF.

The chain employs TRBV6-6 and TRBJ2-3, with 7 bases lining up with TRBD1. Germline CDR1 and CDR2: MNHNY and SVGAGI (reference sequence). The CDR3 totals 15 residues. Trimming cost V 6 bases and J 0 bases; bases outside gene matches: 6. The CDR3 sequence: CASSWGQPSTDTQYF. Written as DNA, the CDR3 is TGTGCCAGCAGCTGGGGACAGCCTAGCACAGATACGCAGTATTTT.

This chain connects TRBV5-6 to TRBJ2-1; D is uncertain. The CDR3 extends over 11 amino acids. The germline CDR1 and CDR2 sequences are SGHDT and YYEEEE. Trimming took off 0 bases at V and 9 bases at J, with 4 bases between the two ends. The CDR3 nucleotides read TGTGCCAGCAGCTTGGGGAGTGAGCAGTTCTTC. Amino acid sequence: CASSLGSEQFF.

The CDR3 nucleotides are TGTGCCAGCAGCGACCCGACTAGCGGGGGAATCCCCTCCTACGAGCAGTACGTC. This translates into CASSDPTSGGIPSYEQYV. V is TRBV6-7 and J is TRBJ2-7; TRBD2 matches 12 bases. TRBV6-7 qualifies as an ORF whose function is uncertain. V shed 6 bases and J 0 bases; nucleotides not matched to a gene: 12. The length of the CDR3 is 18 residues.

The CDR3 DNA reads as TGCGCCAGCAGCTTTAAACAGGGATCGGACGCAGATACGCAGTATTTT. Its translation is CASSFKQGSDADTQYF. The chain employs TRBV5-1 and TRBJ2-3, with TRBD1 as a possible D gene (6 bases). The V gene lost 2 bases and the J gene lost 4 bases, with 17 bases spanning the gap. Looked up from germline, CDR1 is SGHRS and CDR2 is YFSETQ. CDR3 length: 16 residues.

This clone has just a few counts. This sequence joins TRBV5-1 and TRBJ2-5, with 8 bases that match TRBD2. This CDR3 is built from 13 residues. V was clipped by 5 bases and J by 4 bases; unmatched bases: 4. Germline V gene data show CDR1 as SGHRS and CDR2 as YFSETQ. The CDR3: CASSYGGAETQYF. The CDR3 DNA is TGCGCCAGCAGTTACGGGGGGGCAGAGACCCAGTACTTC.

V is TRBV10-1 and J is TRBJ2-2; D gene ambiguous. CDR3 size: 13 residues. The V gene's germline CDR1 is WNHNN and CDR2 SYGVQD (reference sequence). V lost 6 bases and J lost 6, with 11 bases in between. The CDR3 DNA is TGCGCCAGCAGATCAGATCCGCCCGGGGAGCTGTTTTTT. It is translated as CASRSDPPGELFF.

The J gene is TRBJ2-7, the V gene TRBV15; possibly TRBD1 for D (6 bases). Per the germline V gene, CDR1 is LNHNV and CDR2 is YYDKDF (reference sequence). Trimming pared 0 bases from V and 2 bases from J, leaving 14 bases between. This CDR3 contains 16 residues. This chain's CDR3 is CATSRDPVGAPYEQYV. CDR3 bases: TGTGCCACCAGCAGAGACCCCGTGGGGGCTCCCTACGAGCAGTACGTC.

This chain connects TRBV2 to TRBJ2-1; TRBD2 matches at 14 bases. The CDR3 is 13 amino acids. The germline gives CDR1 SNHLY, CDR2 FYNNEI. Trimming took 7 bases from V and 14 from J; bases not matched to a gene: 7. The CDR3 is CASTGTSGGPEFF. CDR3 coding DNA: TGTGCCAGCACTGGGACTAGCGGGGGCCCTGAGTTCTTC.

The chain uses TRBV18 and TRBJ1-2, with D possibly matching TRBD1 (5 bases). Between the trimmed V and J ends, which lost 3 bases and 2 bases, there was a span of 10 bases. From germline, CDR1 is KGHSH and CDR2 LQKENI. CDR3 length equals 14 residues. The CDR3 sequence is CASSPKTENYGYTF. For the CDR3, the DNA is TGTGCCAGCTCACCTAAGACAGAGAACTATGGCTACACCTTC.

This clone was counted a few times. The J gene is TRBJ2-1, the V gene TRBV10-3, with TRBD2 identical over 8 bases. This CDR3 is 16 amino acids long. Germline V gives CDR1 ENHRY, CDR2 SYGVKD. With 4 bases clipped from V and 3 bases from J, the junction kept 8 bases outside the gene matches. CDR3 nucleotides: TGTGCCATCAGTGCACCCGGGACTAGAGGCTACAATGAGCAGTTCTTC. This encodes CAISAPGTRGYNEQFF.

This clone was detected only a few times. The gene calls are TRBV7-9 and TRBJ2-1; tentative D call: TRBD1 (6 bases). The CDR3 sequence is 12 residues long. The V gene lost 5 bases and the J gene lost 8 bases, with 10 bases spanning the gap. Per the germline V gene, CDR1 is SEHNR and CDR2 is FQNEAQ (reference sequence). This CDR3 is CASSVQGHEQFF. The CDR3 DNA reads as TGTGCCAGCAGCGTACAGGGCCATGAGCAGTTCTTC.

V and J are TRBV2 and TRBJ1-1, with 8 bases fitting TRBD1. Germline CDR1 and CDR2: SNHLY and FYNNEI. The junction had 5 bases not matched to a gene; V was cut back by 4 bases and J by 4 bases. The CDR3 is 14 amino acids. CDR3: CASSGTGFSTEAFF. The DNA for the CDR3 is TGTGCCAGCAGTGGGACAGGGTTTTCCACTGAAGCTTTCTTT.

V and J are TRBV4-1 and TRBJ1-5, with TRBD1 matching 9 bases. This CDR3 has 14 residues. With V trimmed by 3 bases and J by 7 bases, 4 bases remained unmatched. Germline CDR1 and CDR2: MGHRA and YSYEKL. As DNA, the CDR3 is TGCGCCAGCAGCCACGGGACAGGGATCCAGCCCCAGCATTTT. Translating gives CASSHGTGIQPQHF.

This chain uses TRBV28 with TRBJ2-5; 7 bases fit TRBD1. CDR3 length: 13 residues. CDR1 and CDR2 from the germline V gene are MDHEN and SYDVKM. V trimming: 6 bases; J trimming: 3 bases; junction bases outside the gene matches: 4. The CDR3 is CASRTGSKETQYF. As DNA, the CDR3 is TGTGCCAGCAGGACAGGGAGTAAAGAGACCCAGTACTTC.

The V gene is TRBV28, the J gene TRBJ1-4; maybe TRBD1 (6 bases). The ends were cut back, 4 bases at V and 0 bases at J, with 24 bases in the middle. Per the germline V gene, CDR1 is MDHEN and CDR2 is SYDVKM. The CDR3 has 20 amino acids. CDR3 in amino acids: CASSSMGRGLVYATNEKLFF. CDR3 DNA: TGTGCCAGCAGTTCCATGGGCAGGGGTTTAGTCTATGCAACTAATGAAAAACTGTTTTTT.

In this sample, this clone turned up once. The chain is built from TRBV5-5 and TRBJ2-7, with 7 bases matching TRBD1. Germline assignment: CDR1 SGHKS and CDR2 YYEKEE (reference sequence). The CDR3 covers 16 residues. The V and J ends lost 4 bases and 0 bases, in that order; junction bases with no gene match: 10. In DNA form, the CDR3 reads TGTGCCAGCAGCCCGAGAGGACAGGAGAGCTCCTACGAGCAGTACGTC. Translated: CASSPRGQESSYEQYV.

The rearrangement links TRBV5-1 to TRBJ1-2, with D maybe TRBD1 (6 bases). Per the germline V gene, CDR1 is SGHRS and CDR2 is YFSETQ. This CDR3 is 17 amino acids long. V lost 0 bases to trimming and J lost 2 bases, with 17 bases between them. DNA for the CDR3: TGCGCCAGCAGCTTGGGGGACATCCTCCCCTTAAACTATGGCTACACCTTC. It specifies CASSLGDILPLNYGYTF.

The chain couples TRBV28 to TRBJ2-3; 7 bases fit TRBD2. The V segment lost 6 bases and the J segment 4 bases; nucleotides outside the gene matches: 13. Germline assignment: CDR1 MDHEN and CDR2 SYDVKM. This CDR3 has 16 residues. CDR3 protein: CASSRLADITSDTQYF. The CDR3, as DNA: TGTGCCAGCAGCCGTCTAGCGGACATAACCTCAGATACGCAGTATTTT.

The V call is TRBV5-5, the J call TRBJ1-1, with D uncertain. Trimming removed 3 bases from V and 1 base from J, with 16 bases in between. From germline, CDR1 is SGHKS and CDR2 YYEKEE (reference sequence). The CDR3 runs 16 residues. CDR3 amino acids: CASSSYDSTENTEAFF. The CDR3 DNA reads TGTGCCAGCAGCTCGTACGACTCGACGGAGAACACTGAAGCTTTCTTT.

The CDR3 DNA sequence: TGTGCCAGCAGCCCCTACAGATCGGGGAACTCCTACGAGCAGTACTTC. This gives the protein CASSPYRSGNSYEQYF. The chain combines TRBV14 with TRBJ2-7; weak D call: TRBD2 (5 bases). V dropped 4 bases and J dropped 0 bases, with 16 bases sitting between them. Germline values: CDR1 SGHDN, CDR2 FVKESK. The CDR3 has 16 residues. Full variable domain (remainder filled in from reference TRBV14 and TRBJ2-7): EAGVTQFPSHSVIEKGQTVTLRCDPISGHDNLYWYRRVMGKEIKFLLHFVKESKQDESGMPNNRFLAERTGGTYSTLKVQPAELEDSGVYFCASSPYRSGNSYEQYFGPGTRLTVT.

For the CDR3, the DNA is TGCGCCAGCAGAGGATCACCGGGACAGGGGTTCAATCAGCCCCAGCATTTT. Translated: CASRGSPGQGFNQPQHF. The chain combines TRBV23-1 with TRBJ1-5, with 10 bases fitting TRBD1. TRBV23-1 is marked as an open reading frame, function uncertain. The CDR3 length is 17 residues. J lost 3 bases, V lost 6 bases, and 11 bases had no gene match.

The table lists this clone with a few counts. CDR3 region: CASSPNQGGGLEKLFF. DNA for the CDR3: TGTGCCAGCTCACCAAATCAAGGAGGCGGCCTCGAAAAACTGTTTTTT. The chain combines TRBV18 with TRBJ1-4, with D hard to call. V lost 2 bases, J lost 8 bases, and 18 bases lay in between. The CDR3 totals 16 residues. The V gene's germline CDR1 is KGHSH and CDR2 LQKENI.

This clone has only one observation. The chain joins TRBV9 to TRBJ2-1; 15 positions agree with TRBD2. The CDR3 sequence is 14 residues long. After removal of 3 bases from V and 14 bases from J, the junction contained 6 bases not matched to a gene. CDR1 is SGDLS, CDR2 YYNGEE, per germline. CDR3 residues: CASSARTSGGAEFF. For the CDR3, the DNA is TGTGCCAGCAGCGCCCGGACTAGCGGGGGGGCAGAGTTCTTC.

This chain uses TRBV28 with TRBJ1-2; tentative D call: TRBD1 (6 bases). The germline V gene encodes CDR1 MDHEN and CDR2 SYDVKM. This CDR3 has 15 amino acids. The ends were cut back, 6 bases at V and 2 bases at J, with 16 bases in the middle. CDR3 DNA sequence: TGTGCCAGCAGCGAACGGGGGGGACAAAACTATGGCTACACCTTC. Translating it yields CASSERGGQNYGYTF.